Listed below are T cell receptor beta chains from one sample, sequenced in a study of T-cell memory formation after mild COVID-19. Each CDR3 protein is one row after TCRdb ran MiXCR on the 5' RACE reads. Found here are under 70,000 distinct CDR3 sequences, over 8.5% of them singletons; the top ten hold 1.1%. The sample comprised PBMCs or a T cell subset sorted from them (not recorded which). The source of these receptors is a man younger than 35 who had mild COVID-19 (a few samples of this study predate the infection). Cell type and time point are not known. CDR3s include the opening cysteine and the closing phenylalanine or tryptophan. D genes are given only for firm matches. Size is stated for part of the rows, as once, few or many counts, or as a class when the clone is expanded.

d_gene	j_gene	v_gene	len	abundance	CDR3aa	CDR3nt
NA	TRBJ1-2	TRBV12-3/TRBV12-4	13	many	CASSLAPQGSYTF	TGTGCCAGCAGTTTAGCACCGCAGGGAAGCTACACCTTC
NA	TRBJ2-5	TRBV6-1	13	few	CACHRDLQETQYF	TGTGCCTGCCACAGGGATTTGCAAGAGACCCAGTACTTC
TRBD1	TRBJ1-1	TRBV11-2	13	NA	CASSVGDSGEAFF	TGTGCCAGCAGCGTCGGGGACAGCGGAGAAGCTTTCTTT
NA	TRBJ2-3	TRBV5-1	15	many	CASSLADSLMDTQYF	TGCGCCAGCAGCTTGGCGGACAGTCTCATGGATACGCAGTATTTT
NA	TRBJ2-1	TRBV4-3	14	NA	CASSQVRESNEQFF	TGCGCCAGCAGCCAAGTAAGGGAATCCAATGAGCAGTTCTTC
TRBD1	TRBJ2-5	TRBV11-2	16	NA	CASSLDGTGGDETQYF	TGTGCCAGCAGCTTAGACGGGACAGGGGGCGACGAGACCCAGTACTTC
NA	TRBJ2-2	TRBV24-1	13	NA	CATSEIDTGELFF	TGTGCCACCAGTGAAATTGACACCGGGGAGCTGTTTTTT
NA	TRBJ1-1	TRBV5-1	14	NA	CASSLSTEPGEAFF	TGCGCCAGCAGCTTGTCGACGGAGCCTGGGGAAGCTTTCTTT
NA	TRBJ1-3	TRBV7-2	13	NA	CASSLVGDATIYF	TGTGCCAGCAGCTTAGTAGGGGATGCCACCATATATTTT
NA	TRBJ2-3	TRBV6-2/TRBV6-3	13	many	CASRDPEVDTQYF	TGTGCCAGCAGGGATCCTGAGGTGGATACGCAGTATTTT
NA	TRBJ1-1	TRBV5-6	15	NA	CASSLDWGGYTEAFF	TGTGCCAGCAGCTTGGACTGGGGGGGCTACACTGAAGCTTTCTTT
NA	TRBJ2-7	TRBV7-9	15	many	CASSLGIWSSYEQYF	TGTGCCAGCAGCCTAGGTATATGGTCCTCCTACGAGCAGTACTTC
TRBD2	TRBJ2-2	TRBV2	12	NA	CASSRGVGELFF	TGTGCCAGCAGTCGGGGGGTCGGGGAGCTGTTTTTT
NA	TRBJ1-1	TRBV5-1	14	few	CASSRGGQLAEAFF	TGCGCCAGCAGCAGGGGGGGTCAGTTGGCTGAAGCTTTCTTT
NA	TRBJ2-5	TRBV12-3/TRBV12-4	13	many	CASSEESQETQYF	TGTGCCAGCAGTGAGGAGTCCCAAGAGACCCAGTACTTC
TRBD1	TRBJ2-3	TRBV24-1	15	many	CATSVRDSHTDTQYF	TGTGCCACCAGTGTCCGGGACAGTCACACAGATACGCAGTATTTT
NA	TRBJ2-3	TRBV5-1	14	many	CASSPELGTDTQYF	TGCGCCAGCAGCCCCGAGCTAGGCACAGATACGCAGTATTTT
NA	TRBJ1-4	TRBV29-1	13	few	CSVEGGSGEKLFF	TGCAGCGTTGAGGGGGGAAGCGGTGAAAAACTGTTTTTT
NA	TRBJ2-1	TRBV6-2/TRBV6-3	13	once	CASSSRDYNEQFF	TGTGCCAGCAGTTCACGGGACTACAATGAGCAGTTCTTC
NA	TRBJ1-2	TRBV12-3/TRBV12-4	14	NA	CASSTQTANYGYTF	TGTGCCAGCAGTACTCAGACAGCGAACTATGGCTACACCTTC
NA	TRBJ1-3	TRBV11-2	14	NA	CASSLLRSGNTIYF	TGTGCCAGCAGCTTACTTCGCTCTGGAAACACCATATATTTT
TRBD2	TRBJ2-2	TRBV27	14	few	CASSWEGRTGELFF	TGTGCCAGCAGTTGGGAGGGGCGAACCGGGGAGCTGTTTTTT
NA	TRBJ2-1	TRBV28	15	NA	CASRWAGSLYNEQFF	TGTGCCAGCCGATGGGCAGGGAGTTTATACAATGAGCAGTTCTTC
NA	TRBJ1-2	TRBV3-1	14	NA	CASSARQVSYGYTF	TGTGCCAGCAGCGCCCGACAGGTCTCCTATGGCTACACCTTC
NA	TRBJ2-2	TRBV5-1	16	NA	CASSLEAGRRTGELFF	TGCGCCAGCAGCTTGGAGGCAGGGAGAAGAACCGGGGAGCTGTTTTTT
NA	TRBJ1-2	TRBV12-3/TRBV12-4	15	NA	CASTFDFRGRGFYTF	TGTGCCAGCACTTTCGACTTCAGGGGAAGGGGGTTTTACACCTTC
NA	TRBJ1-2	TRBV7-3	14	NA	CASSPTGFGLGYTF	TGTGCCAGCAGCCCCACGGGGTTCGGTCTTGGCTACACCTTC
NA	TRBJ2-6	TRBV4-2	15	few	CASSQVGAGANVLTF	TGTGCCAGCAGCCAAGTAGGGGCTGGGGCCAACGTCCTGACTTTC
NA	TRBJ1-1	TRBV6-5	13	NA	CASSYSRGSEAFF	TGTGCCAGCAGTTACTCGAGGGGTTCTGAAGCTTTCTTT
NA	TRBJ1-1	TRBV6-6	13	NA	CASSPGARTEAFF	TGTGCCAGCAGTCCAGGGGCGCGGACTGAAGCTTTCTTT
NA	TRBJ1-6	TRBV9	15	NA	CASSVGKAYNSPLHF	TGTGCCAGCAGCGTAGGGAAGGCCTATAATTCACCCCTCCACTTT
TRBD2	TRBJ2-3	TRBV7-2	15	few	CASSPRTSNTDTQYF	TGTGCCAGCAGCCCCCGGACTAGCAACACAGATACGCAGTATTTT
NA	TRBJ1-6	TRBV20-1	14	few	CSAPPAAGNSPLHF	TGCAGTGCTCCGCCCGCGGCGGGGAATTCACCCCTCCACTTT
NA	TRBJ2-2	TRBV27	14	NA	CASSLSRVTGELFF	TGTGCCAGCAGTCTATCCAGGGTGACCGGGGAGCTGTTTTTT
TRBD1	TRBJ1-3	TRBV19	14	NA	CASRQGASGNTIYF	TGTGCCTCGAGACAGGGGGCGTCGGGAAACACCATATATTTT
TRBD1	TRBJ2-1	TRBV3-1	15	few	CASSQWDSSYNEQFF	TGTGCCAGCAGCCAATGGGACAGCTCCTACAATGAGCAGTTCTTC
NA	TRBJ1-1	TRBV3-1	13	many	CASRPGEGTEAFF	TGTGCCAGCAGGCCCGGGGAGGGGACTGAAGCTTTCTTT
NA	TRBJ2-5	TRBV20-1	11	NA	CSGPQGETQYF	TGCAGTGGTCCTCAGGGGGAGACCCAGTACTTC
TRBD2	TRBJ2-3	TRBV5-1	16	NA	CASRGTSGLRTDTQYF	TGCGCCAGCAGAGGGACTAGCGGGTTACGCACAGATACGCAGTATTTT
NA	TRBJ1-3	TRBV7-3	16	NA	CASSAGSLTSGNTIYF	TGTGCCAGCAGCGCGGGAAGCCTCACCTCTGGAAACACCATATATTTT
NA	TRBJ2-2	TRBV5-1	16	NA	CASSPLLGRNTGELFF	TGCGCCAGCAGCCCCCTTTTGGGTAGGAACACCGGGGAGCTGTTTTTT
NA	TRBJ2-2	TRBV7-3	14	many	CASSLGSGAGELFF	TGTGCCAGCAGCTTAGGCAGTGGAGCCGGGGAGCTGTTTTTT
TRBD2	TRBJ2-3	TRBV5-6	16	few	CASSGLAGGLSDTQYF	TGTGCCAGCAGTGGGCTCGCGGGGGGGCTCTCAGATACGCAGTATTTT
TRBD1	TRBJ2-3	TRBV7-9	17	many	CASSLGTGGQGTDTQYF	TGTGCCAGCAGCTTAGGGACAGGGGGCCAGGGCACAGATACGCAGTATTTT
NA	TRBJ2-2	TRBV9	15	few	CASSKGGQNTGELFF	TGTGCCAGCAGCAAGGGGGGGCAGAACACCGGGGAGCTGTTTTTT
NA	TRBJ2-7	TRBV4-3	14	NA	CASSQDNGPYEQYF	TGCGCCAGCAGCCAAGATAACGGACCCTACGAGCAGTACTTC
NA	TRBJ2-5	TRBV20-1	13	NA	CSVPTRGAETQYF	TGCAGTGTTCCGACCCGAGGGGCAGAGACCCAGTACTTC
NA	TRBJ1-1	TRBV5-1	15	NA	CASRTVGGSNTEAFF	TGCGCCAGCAGGACGGTTGGCGGGTCGAACACTGAAGCTTTCTTT